The entry below gives a single T cell receptor (beta chain) sequence along with its context. The antigen remains unidentified. It was with a sample-barcoded 5' primer and a J-beta primer mix that a second PCR of roughly 6 to 11 cycles was run. Each CDR3 protein is one row after TCRdb ran MiXCR on the 5' RACE reads. The data contain about 1,400,000 distinct CDR3 sequences, around 59% of them seen just once; the ten biggest clones take up more than 6%. The ends lost 6 bases at V and 3 bases at J; junction bases unmatched: 8. This CDR3 region has 13 residues. CDR1 DFQATT and CDR2 SNEGSKA come from the germline V gene (reference sequence). This sample was included in a study of blood T cells in healthy people across ages. Whole-study findings and limits: While age rose, TCR beta diversity per million T cells dropped in a roughly linear way. Whereas aged donors had fewer naive CD4+ cells, long-lived donors had more of them and higher diversity. PBMCs that were unsorted prevented a conclusive naive versus antigen-experienced comparison.

The specimen was blood. The sequence was obtained from a man between 18 and 35 years old in good health. The rearrangement links TRBV20-1 to TRBJ2-7; 7 nucleotides match TRBD2. The CDR3, as DNA: TGCAGTGCGCGGGGGACCAATTTCTACGAGCAGTACTTC. It is translated as CSARGTNFYEQYF.